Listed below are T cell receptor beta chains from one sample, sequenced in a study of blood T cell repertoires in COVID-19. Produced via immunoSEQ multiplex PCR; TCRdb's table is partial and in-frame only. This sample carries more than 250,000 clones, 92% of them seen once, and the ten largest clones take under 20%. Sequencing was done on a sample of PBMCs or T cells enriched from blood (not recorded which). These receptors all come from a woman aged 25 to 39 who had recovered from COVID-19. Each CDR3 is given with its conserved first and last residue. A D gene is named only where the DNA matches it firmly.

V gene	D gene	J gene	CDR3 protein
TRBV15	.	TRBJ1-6	CATSGSSYNSPLHF
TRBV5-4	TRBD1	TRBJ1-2	CASSRTGGSGYTF
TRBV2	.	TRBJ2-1	CASSEEGSYHNEQFF
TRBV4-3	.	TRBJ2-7	CASSQGSAGFSYEQYF
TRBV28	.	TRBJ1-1	CASSSPGRGTEAFF
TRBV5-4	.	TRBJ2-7	CASSLAQGWSYEQYF
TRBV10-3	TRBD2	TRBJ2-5	CAISQAGGGETQYF
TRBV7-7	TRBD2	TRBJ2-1	CASSLVRTSASEQFF
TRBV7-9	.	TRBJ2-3	CASSYGQYDTDTQYF
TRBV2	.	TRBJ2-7	CASSELVAGMSYEQYF
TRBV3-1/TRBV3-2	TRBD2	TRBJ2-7	CASSPFSGSFIYEQYF
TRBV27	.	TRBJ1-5	CASSLWGDQPQHF
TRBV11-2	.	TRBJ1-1	CASTPSTGLNTEAFF